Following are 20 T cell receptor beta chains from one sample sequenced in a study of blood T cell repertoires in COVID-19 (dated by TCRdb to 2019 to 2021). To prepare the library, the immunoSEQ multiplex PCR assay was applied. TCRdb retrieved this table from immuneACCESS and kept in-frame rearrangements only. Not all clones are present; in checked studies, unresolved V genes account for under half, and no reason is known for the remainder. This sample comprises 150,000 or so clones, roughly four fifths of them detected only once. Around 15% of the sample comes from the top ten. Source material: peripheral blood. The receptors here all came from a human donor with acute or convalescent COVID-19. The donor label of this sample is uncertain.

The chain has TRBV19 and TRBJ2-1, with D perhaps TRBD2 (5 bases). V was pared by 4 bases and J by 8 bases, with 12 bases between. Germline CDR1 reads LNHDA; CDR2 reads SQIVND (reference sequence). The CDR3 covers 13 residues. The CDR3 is CASSKRLLDEQFF. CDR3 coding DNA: TGTGCCAGTAGTAAGCGGCTTTTGGATGAGCAGTTCTTC.

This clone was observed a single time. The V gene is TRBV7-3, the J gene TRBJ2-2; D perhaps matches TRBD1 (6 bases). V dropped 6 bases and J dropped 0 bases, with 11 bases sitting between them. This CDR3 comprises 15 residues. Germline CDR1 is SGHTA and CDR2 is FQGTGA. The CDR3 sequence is CASSRTGTNTGELFF. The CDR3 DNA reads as TGTGCCAGCAGTCGTACAGGGACGAACACCGGGGAGCTGTTTTTT.

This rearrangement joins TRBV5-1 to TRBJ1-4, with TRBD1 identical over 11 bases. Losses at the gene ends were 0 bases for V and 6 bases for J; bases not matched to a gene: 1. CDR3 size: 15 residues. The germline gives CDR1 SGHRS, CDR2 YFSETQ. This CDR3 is CASSLGTGGYEKLFF. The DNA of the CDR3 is TGCGCCAGCAGCTTGGGGACAGGGGGCTATGAAAAACTGTTTTTT.

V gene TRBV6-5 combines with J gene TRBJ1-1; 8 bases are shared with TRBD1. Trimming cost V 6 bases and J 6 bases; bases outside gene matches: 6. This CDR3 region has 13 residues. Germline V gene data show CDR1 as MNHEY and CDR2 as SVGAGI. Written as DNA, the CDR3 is TGTGCCAGCAGATTGACAGGGGTGCCTGAAGCTTTCTTT. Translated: CASRLTGVPEAFF.

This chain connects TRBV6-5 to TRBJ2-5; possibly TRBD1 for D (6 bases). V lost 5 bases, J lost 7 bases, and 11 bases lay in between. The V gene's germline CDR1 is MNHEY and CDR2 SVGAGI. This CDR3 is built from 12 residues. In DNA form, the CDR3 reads TGTGCCAGCAGTCTGCAGGGGAGGACCCAGTACTTC. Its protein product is CASSLQGRTQYF.

Here the CDR3 DNA reads TGCAGCGTTTCCCAGGGTCCCAGCAATCAGCCCCAGCATTTT. Its translation: CSVSQGPSNQPQHF. V usage is TRBV29-1 and J usage is TRBJ1-5; D is possibly TRBD1 (5 bases). Germline CDR1 reads SQVTM; CDR2 reads ANQGSEA. V was pared by 5 bases and J by 1 base, with 12 bases between. The CDR3 spans 14 residues.

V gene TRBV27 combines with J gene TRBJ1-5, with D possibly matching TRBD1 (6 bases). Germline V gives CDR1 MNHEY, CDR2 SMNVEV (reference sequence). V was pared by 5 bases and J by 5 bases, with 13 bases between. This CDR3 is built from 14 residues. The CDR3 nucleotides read TGTGCCAGCAGTCTCGGACAGTCCTATCAGCCCCAGCATTTT. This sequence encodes CASSLGQSYQPQHF.

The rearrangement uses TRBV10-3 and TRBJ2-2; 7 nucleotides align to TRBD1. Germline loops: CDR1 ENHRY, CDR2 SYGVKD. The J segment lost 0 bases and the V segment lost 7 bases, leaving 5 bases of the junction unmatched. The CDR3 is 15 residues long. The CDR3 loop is CAITKDRTNTGELFF. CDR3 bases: TGTGCCATCACTAAGGACAGGACGAACACCGGGGAGCTGTTTTTT.

CDR3 sequence (DNA): TGCGCCAGCAGCTTGGGAGGGATATGGGAAAAACTGTTTTTT. It is translated as CASSLGGIWEKLFF. The genes are TRBV5-1 and TRBJ1-4, with D hard to call. The CDR3 is 14 amino acids. V was pared by 0 bases and J by 8 bases, with 11 bases between. Germline V lookup: CDR1 SGHRS, CDR2 YFSETQ. Based on the CDR3 plus reference TRBV5-1 and TRBJ1-4, the full variable domain is KAGVTQTPRYLIKTRGQQVTLSCSPISGHRSVSWYQQTPGQGLQFLFEYFSETQRNKGNFPGRFSGRQFSNSRSEMNVSTLELGDSALYLCASSLGGIWEKLFFGSGTQLSVL.

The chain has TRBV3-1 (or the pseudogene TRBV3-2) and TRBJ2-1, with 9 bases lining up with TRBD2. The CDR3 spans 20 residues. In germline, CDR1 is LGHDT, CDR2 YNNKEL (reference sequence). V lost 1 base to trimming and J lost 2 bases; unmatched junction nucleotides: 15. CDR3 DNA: TGTGCCAGCAGCCAAGTAGTCTGGGGCGTAGCGGGGGAGACCTACAATGAGCAGTTCTTC. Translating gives CASSQVVWGVAGETYNEQFF.

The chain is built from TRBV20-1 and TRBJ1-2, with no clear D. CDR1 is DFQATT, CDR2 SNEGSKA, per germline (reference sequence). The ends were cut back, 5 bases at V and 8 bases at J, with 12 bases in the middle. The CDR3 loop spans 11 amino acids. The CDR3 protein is CSASSGNGYTF. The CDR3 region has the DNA TGCAGTGCTTCCTCAGGAAACGGCTACACCTTC.

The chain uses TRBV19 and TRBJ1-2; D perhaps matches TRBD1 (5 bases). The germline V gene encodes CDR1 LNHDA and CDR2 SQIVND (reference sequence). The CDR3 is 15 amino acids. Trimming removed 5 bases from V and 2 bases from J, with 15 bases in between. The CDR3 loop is CASSYQTAANYGYTF. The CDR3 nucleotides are TGTGCCAGTAGTTATCAGACAGCCGCCAACTATGGCTACACCTTC.

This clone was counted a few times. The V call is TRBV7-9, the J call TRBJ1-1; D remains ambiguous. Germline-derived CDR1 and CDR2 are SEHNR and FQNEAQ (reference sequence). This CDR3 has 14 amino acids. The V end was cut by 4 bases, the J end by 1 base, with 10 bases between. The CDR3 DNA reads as TGTGCCAGCAGCTACCCGCGGGGGAACACTGAAGCTTTCTTT. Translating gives CASSYPRGNTEAFF.

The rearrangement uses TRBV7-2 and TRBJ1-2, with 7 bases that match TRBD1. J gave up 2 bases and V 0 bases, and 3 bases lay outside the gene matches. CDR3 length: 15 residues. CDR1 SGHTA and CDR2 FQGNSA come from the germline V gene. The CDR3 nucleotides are TGTGCCAGCAGCTTAGCAGCGACAGGGAACTATGGCTACACCTTC. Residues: CASSLAATGNYGYTF.

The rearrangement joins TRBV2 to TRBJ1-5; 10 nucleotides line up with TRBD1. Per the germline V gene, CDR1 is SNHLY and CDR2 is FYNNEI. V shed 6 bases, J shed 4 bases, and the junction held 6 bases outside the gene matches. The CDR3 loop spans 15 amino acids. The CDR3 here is CASRGRQGANQPQHF. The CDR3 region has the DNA TGTGCCAGCAGGGGTCGACAGGGGGCTAATCAGCCCCAGCATTTT.

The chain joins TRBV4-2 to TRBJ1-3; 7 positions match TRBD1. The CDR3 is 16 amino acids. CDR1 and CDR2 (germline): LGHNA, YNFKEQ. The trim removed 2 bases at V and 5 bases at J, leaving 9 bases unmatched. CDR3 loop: CASSQTTGQERNTIYF. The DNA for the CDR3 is TGTGCCAGCAGCCAAACCACCGGACAGGAACGAAACACCATATATTTT.

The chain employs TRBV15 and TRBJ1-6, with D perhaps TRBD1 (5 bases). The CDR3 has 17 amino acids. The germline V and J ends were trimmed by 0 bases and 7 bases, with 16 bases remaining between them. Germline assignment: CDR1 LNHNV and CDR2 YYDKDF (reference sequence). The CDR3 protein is CATSRDLGGRANSPLHF. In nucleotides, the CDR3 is TGTGCCACCAGCAGAGATCTCGGGGGTCGAGCAAATTCACCCCTCCACTTT.

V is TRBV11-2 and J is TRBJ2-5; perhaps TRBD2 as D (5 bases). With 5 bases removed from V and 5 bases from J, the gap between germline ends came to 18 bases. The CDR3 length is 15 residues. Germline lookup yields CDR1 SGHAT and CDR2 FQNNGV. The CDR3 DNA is TGTGCCAGCAGCCGAACCGGGGTGATAGGGGAGACCCAGTACTTC. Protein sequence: CASSRTGVIGETQYF.

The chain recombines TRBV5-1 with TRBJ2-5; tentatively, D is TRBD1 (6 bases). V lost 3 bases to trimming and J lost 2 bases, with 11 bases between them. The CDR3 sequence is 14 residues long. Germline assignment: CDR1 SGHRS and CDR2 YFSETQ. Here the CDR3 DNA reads TGCGCCAGCAGCTCCCGGACAGCTCAAGAGACCCAGTACTTC. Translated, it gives CASSSRTAQETQYF.

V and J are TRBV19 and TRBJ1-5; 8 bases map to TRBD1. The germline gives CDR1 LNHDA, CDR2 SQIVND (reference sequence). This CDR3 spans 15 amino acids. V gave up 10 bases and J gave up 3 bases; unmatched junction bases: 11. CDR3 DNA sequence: TGTGCCACTACGGACAGGGATTCCCTCAATCAGCCCCAGCATTTT. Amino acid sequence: CATTDRDSLNQPQHF.